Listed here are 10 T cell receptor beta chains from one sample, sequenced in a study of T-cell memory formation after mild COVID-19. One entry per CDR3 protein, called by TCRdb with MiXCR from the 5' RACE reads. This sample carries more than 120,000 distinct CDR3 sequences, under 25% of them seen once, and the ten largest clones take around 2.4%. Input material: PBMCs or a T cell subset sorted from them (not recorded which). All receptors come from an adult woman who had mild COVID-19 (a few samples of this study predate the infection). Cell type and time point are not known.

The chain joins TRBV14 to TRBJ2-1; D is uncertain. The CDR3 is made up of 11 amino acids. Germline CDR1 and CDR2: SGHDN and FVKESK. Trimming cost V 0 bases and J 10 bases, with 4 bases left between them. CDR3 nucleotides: TGTGCCAGCAGCCAAGAACGGGAGCAGTTCTTC. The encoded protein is CASSQEREQFF.

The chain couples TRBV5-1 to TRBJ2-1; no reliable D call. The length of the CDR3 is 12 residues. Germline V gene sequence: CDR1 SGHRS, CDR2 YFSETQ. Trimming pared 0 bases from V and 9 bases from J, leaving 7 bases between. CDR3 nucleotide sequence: TGCGCCAGCAGCTTGGTGCCGGGTGAGCAGTTCTTC. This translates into CASSLVPGEQFF.

The CDR3 region is CASRLDAIRHRGRSNEKLFF. Here the CDR3 DNA reads TGTGCCAGCCGACTAGACGCTATTCGGCATCGGGGGCGTTCTAATGAAAAACTGTTTTTT. The chain uses TRBV7-8 and TRBJ1-4; weak D call: TRBD1 (6 bases). Trimming stripped 8 bases from V and 3 bases from J, with 31 bases between. CDR1 SGHVS and CDR2 FQNEAQ come from the germline V gene. The CDR3 has 20 amino acids.

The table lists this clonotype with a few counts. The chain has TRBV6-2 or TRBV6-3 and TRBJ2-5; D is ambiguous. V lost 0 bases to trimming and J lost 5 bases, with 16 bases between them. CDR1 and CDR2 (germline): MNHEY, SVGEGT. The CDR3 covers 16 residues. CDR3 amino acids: CASSYSSASWMETQYF. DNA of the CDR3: TGTGCCAGCAGTTACTCGAGTGCTAGTTGGATGGAGACCCAGTACTTC.

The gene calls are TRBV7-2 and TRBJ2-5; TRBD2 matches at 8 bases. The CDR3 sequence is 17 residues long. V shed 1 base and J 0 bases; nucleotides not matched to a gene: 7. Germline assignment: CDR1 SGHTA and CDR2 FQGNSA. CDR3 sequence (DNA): TGTGCCAGCAGCTTAGGGATCCTAGCGGGTTACCAAGAGACCCAGTACTTC. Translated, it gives CASSLGILAGYQETQYF.

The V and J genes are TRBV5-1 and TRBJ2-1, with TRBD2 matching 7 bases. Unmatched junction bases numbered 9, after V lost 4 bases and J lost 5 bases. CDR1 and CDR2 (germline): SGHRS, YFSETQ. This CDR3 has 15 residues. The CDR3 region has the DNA TGCGCCAGCAGCCTGACCGGGGGGTACAACAATGAGCAGTTCTTC. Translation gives CASSLTGGYNNEQFF.

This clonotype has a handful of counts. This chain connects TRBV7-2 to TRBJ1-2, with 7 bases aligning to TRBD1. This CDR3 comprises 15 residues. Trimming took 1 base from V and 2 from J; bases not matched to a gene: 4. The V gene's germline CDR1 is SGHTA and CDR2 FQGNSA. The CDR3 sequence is CASSLVRQGNYGYTF. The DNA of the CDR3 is TGTGCCAGCAGCTTAGTCCGACAGGGCAACTATGGCTACACCTTC.

CDR3 sequence reads: CASSLVGEETQYF. In DNA, the CDR3 is TGCGCCAGCAGCTTGGTCGGGGAAGAGACCCAGTACTTC. The chain combines TRBV5-1 with TRBJ2-5, with D possibly TRBD2 on 5 matching bases. The CDR3 loop spans 13 amino acids. V was pared by 0 bases and J by 3 bases, with 6 bases between. Germline V gives CDR1 SGHRS, CDR2 YFSETQ.

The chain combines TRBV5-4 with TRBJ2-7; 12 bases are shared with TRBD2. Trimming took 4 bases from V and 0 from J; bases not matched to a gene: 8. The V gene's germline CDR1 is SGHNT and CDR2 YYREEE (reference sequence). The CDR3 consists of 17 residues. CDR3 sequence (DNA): TGTGCCAGCAGCCTTGGACTAGCGGGATTCAGCTCCTACGAGCAGTACTTC. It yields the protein CASSLGLAGFSSYEQYF.

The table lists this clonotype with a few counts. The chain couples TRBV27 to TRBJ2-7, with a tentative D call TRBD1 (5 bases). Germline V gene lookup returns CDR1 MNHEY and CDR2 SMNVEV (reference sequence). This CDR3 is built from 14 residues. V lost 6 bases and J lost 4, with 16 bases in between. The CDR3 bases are TGTGCCAGCAGCCTCAGCCAGGGAAGGTACGAGCAGTACTTC. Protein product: CASSLSQGRYEQYF.